This TCR beta chain comes out of a study of T cell clones after liver transplantation (dated by TCRdb to about 2019). Describing the broader study: The samples were obtained from ITN030ST, a randomized trial that attempted immunosuppression withdrawal within 2 years after liver transplantation. Donor-reactive T cell clones were identified by TCRbeta sequencing after a pre-transplant mixed lymphocyte reaction and then tracked in post-transplant blood. Third party-reactive TCRbeta sequences from pre-transplant MLRs were also identified as an antigen-independent comparator for donor-reactive sequences. Of the eight recipients, a few were HCV-positive, while the remaining recipients had been transplanted for non-autoimmune, non-viral indications. Subjects received no induction therapy and standard immunosuppression until randomization at 12-24 months post-transplant. Tolerance was defined as complete immunosuppression withdrawal for at least one year with no rise in liver enzymes beyond twice the upper limit of normal. Blood samples were collected pre-transplant, pre-randomization before withdrawal, and post-randomization after either complete withdrawal or failed withdrawal. A cohort of 8 liver transplant recipients was studied, of whom 3 were classified as tolerant and 5 as non-tolerant. Points the paper makes about the study in general: Conclusions were preliminary, limited by small, heterogeneous patient numbers and non-standardized post-transplant time points. When repertoire turnover was accounted for, significantly reduced detection of donor-reactive sequences was found in 7 of 8 subjects for CD4 and in 8 of 8 subjects for CD8. A greater decline was seen for donor-reactive sequences than for third party-reactive sequences, suggesting partial antigen-specific deletion unrelated to withdrawal success. Because allograft tissue specimens were not available, migration of donor-reactive T cells into the graft, rather than deletion, may have occurred. A significant post-transplant decrease in circulating donor-reactive CD4 TCRbeta sequences was observed in 5 of 8 subjects, irrespective of tolerance or HCV status. Low numbers of available donor cells limited the measurable donor-reactive repertoire in a couple of subjects.

This clone was recorded at least ten times. The antigen it recognizes is unknown. Per-nucleotide qualities are absent, and no much larger clonotype sits a single base away. Thawed unstimulated PBMCs were stained for CD3, CD4 and CD8 and FACS-sorted into CD3+CD4+ and CD3+CD8+ populations. Randomization to immunosuppression withdrawal applied to every one of the 8 studied subjects. Genomic DNA was isolated with the Qiagen DNeasy Blood and Tissue Kit. For CDR1 and CDR2, the germline V gene lists SGDLS and YYNGEE. Including cysteine and phenylalanine, the CDR3 has 14 amino acids. CDR3 DNA only is kept here, 42 bases in frame from base 1. Relative to germline, V is missing 4 bases and J is missing 7 bases, with 8 bases of the junction outside any gene match. High-throughput TCRbeta CDR3 sequencing of frozen genomic DNA was performed by immunoSEQ, including PCR amplification, mapping, bias correction and internal controls. From the authors' description of their analysis: Only productive rearrangements were retained, with each unique TCRbeta sequence defined by its CDR3 nucleotide sequence together with its V and J gene. For a sequence to be called donor-reactive, it needed a frequency of at least 0.01% and at least 5-fold expansion in CFSE-low cells compared with unstimulated pre-transplant cells. Minimum frequency thresholds were set for each subject based on the unstimulated sample with the lowest template count, ensuring at least 90% detection power. Jensen-Shannon divergence between the top 1000 TCRbeta sequences post- versus pre-transplant served as the measure of repertoire turnover. Changes in detection of donor-reactive sequences were tested with two-sided Fisher's exact tests. What TCRdb holds here is the immuneACCESS table cut down to in-frame rearrangements. Part of the clones is not present; checked against another copy, under half of the missing clones reflect an unresolved V gene, and the others are unexplained. The V and J calls and clone size were taken over from that table, and D and trimming were inferred from the DNA. For this sample there are some 13,000 clones; roughly 70% appear just once. The ten largest make up approximately 33% of the sample.

The material was CD8+ T cells from blood, obtained at the 22-month timepoint. The sequence was collected from a human patient who received a liver transplant. In patients who had a transplant, some T cells may come from the graft donor. The chain is made from TRBV9 and TRBJ2-7, with 10 bases in between that match TRBD2. CDR3 protein: CASSPGLATGEQYF. The bases are TGTGCCAGCAGCCCGGGACTAGCGACAGGGGAGCAGTACTTC.